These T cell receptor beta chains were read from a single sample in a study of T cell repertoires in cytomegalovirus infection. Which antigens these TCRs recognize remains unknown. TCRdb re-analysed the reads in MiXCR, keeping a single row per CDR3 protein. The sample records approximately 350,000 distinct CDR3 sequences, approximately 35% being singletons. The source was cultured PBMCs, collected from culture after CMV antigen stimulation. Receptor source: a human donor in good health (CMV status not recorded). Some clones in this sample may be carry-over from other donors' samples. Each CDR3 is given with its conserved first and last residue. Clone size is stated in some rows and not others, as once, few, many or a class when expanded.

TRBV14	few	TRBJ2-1	CASSQTSGRTYEQFF
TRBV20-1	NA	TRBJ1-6	CSARRGTGGAYNSPLHF
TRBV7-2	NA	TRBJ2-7	CASSRGLAVAYEQYF
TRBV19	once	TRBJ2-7	CASSITSSGSYEQYF
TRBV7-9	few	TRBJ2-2	CASTPRDLSMGLFF
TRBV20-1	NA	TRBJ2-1	CSAREVDSYNEQFF
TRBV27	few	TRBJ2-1	CASSLSWSYNEQFF
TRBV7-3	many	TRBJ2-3	CASSSSGGGTDTQYF
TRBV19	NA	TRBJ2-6	CASTGTGYSGANVLTF
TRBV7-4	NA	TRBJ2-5	CASSLALEETQYF
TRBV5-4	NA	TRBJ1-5	CASSLGGKYSNQPQHF
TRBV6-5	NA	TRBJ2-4	CASSRTGIRNIQYF
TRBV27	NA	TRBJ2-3	CASSHSWADTQYF
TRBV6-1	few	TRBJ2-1	CASLSGSYNEQFF
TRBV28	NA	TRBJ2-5	CASETWGGQETQYF
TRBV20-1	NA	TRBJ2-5	CSATSGTYQETQYF
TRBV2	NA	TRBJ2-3	CASSDRRTDTQYF
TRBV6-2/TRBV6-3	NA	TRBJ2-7	CASVGGYEQYF
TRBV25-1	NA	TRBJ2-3	CASSEFRDRDTQYF
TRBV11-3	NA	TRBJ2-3	CASSFPLAGGPTDTQYF
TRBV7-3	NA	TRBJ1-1	CASSGGRNTEAFF
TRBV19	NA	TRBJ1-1	CATKRQGNTEAFF
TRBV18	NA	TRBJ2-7	CASSPLPGQGINEQYF
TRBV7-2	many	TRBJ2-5	CASSLGRVETQYF
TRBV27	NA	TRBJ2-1	CASRRQGAQTPPSTSGSGNEQFF
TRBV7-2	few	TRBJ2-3	CASSFEAGGPGDTQYF
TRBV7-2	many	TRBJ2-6	CASSPRTSGIVLGANVLTF
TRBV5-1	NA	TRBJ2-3	CASSWYPESGGWADTQYF
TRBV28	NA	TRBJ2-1	CASRKGSGARVYNEQFF
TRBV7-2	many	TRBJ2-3	CASSTGLAGGTDTQYF
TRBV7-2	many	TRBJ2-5	CASSFRGTGETQYF
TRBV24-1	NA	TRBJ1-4	CATSDQNKLFF
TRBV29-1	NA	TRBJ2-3	CSAGRTSTDTQYF
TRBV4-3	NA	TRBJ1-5	CASSQFGTGPHQPQHF
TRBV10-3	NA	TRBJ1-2	CAISEFGVRGDYGYTF
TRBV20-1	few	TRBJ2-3	CSADLAGGVDTQYF
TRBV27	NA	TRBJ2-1	CASSTPLAGSYNVQFF
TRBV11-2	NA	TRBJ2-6	CASSSRGVGSGANVLTF
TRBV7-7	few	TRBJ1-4	CGQPYDGASEKLFF
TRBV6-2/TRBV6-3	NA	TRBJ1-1	CASSLRRVKNTEAFF
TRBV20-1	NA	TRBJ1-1	CSATNPVQGASLHTEAFF
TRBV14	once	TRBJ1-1	CASSQEGNPNTEAFF
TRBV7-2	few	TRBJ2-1	CASSLMIQSEQFF
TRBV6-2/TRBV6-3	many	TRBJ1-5	CASSTGQGGNQPQHF
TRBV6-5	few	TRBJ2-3	CASKKRGTSGEYSTDTQYF
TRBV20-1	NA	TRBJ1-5	CSASRQGNSNQPQHF
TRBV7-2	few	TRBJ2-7	CASSPLARTREQYF
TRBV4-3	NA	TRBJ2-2	CASSPSGTQNTGELFF
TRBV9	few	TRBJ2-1	CASSVEGTSYNEQFF
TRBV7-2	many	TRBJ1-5	CASSLQGASNQPQHF
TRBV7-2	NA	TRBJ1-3	CASSLARYAGNTIYF
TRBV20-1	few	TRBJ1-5	CSAKFFDSLNQPQHF
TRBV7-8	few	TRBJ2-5	CASSPRGIAGEVETQYF
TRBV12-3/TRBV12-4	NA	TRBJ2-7	CASTAGWSSNEQYF